Included here is one T cell receptor (beta chain) sequence, with context. Its antigen remains unidentified. This CDR3 has 18 amino acids. Per germline, CDR1 LGHDT and CDR2 YNNKEL (reference sequence). J lost 3 bases, V lost 1 base, and 11 bases had no gene match. These data come from a study of vaccination effects on CD4 cells after COVID-19. In the study overall: It was a median of 72 days after the second dose that post-vaccine samples were obtained. About 2 million PBMC were seeded per well and grown in the presence of roughly 11 IU/ml IL-2 and around 10 ug/ml peptides. Broader study findings: Early post-infection timepoints were absent, and convalescent patients were few. At late timepoints after vaccination, vaccine- and infection-induced clones shrank markedly.

Profiling relied on immunoSEQ multiplex PCR, and the TCRdb table lists in-frame clones only, not all of them. Among about 66,000 clones listed, around 85% were seen once. CD4+ T cells were isolated after less than 13 days of culture. Two doses of either BNT162b2 or mRNA-1273 were given to each participant. Sample: CD4+ T cells from PBMCs cultured without peptide, taken after COVID-19 vaccination. This sequence joins TRBV3-1 (or the pseudogene TRBV3-2) and TRBJ2-3; 9 positions agree with TRBD2. This TCR came from a human donor who received a COVID-19 vaccine. The CDR3 nucleotides are TGTGCCAGCAGCCAAGTATCTCAGGCGGGGGGGCGGACAGATACGCAGTATTTT. It codes for CASSQVSQAGGRTDTQYF.